The rows below give T cell receptor beta chains drawn from one sample of a study of blood T cell repertoires in COVID-19. Assay used: immunoSEQ multiplex PCR; TCRdb lists only in-frame clones, some missing. Of 200,000 to 250,000 clones listed, 85% are singletons. The sequencing sample was made of peripheral blood. All receptors derive from a woman between 70 and 85 years old with COVID-19, enrolled during active disease. CDR3s include the opening cysteine and the closing phenylalanine or tryptophan. D genes are given only for firm matches. Clone size is shown for a subset of rows, as once, few, many or a class of expanded clone.

d_gene: NA
abundance: NA
v_gene: TRBV19
j_gene: TRBJ2-4
CDR3nt: TGTGCCAGTAGCAGACAGATATTAAACATTCAGTACTTC
CDR3aa: CASSRQILNIQYF

d_gene: TRBD1
abundance: NA
v_gene: TRBV27
j_gene: TRBJ1-6
CDR3nt: TGTGCCAGCAGTACAGGGGGAAGTAATTCACCCCTCCACTTT
CDR3aa: CASSTGGSNSPLHF

d_gene: NA
abundance: NA
v_gene: TRBV5-5
j_gene: TRBJ1-4
CDR3nt: TGTGCCAGCAGCCCGGGGGGTAATGAAAAACTGTTTTTT
CDR3aa: CASSPGGNEKLFF

d_gene: TRBD2
abundance: NA
v_gene: TRBV6-5
j_gene: TRBJ2-7
CDR3nt: TGTGCCAGCAGGCTTACTAGCGGGACCTACGAGCAGTACTTC
CDR3aa: CASRLTSGTYEQYF

d_gene: TRBD1
abundance: NA
v_gene: TRBV27
j_gene: TRBJ1-2
CDR3nt: TGTGCCAGCAAAGGGACAGGTCGATTTGACGGCTACACCTTC
CDR3aa: CASKGTGRFDGYTF

d_gene: NA
abundance: NA
v_gene: TRBV7-2
j_gene: TRBJ2-7
CDR3nt: TGTGCCAGCAGACCTCAATCGGGGGGCGGATCCTACGAGCAGTACTTC
CDR3aa: CASRPQSGGGSYEQYF

d_gene: NA
abundance: NA
v_gene: TRBV5-5
j_gene: TRBJ2-1
CDR3nt: TGTGCCAGCAGCTTGCAACAGCTGAGGGATGAGCAGTTCTTC
CDR3aa: CASSLQQLRDEQFF

d_gene: NA
abundance: few
v_gene: TRBV9
j_gene: TRBJ1-2
CDR3nt: TGTGCCAGCAGCCCCCGCCCCGGGTTCGGCTACACCTTC
CDR3aa: CASSPRPGFGYTF

d_gene: NA
abundance: few
v_gene: TRBV7-2
j_gene: TRBJ1-1
CDR3nt: TGTGCCAGCAGCTTAGTAGGGGGGGGACGCGGCACTGAAGCTTTCTTT
CDR3aa: CASSLVGGGRGTEAFF

d_gene: NA
abundance: NA
v_gene: TRBV3-1/TRBV3-2
j_gene: TRBJ1-1
CDR3nt: TGTGCCAGCATTGCACAGTGTGGGGGGACGAACACGAACACTGAAGCTTTCTTT
CDR3aa: CASIAQCGGTNTNTEAFF

d_gene: NA
abundance: NA
v_gene: TRBV7-9
j_gene: TRBJ2-1
CDR3nt: TGTGCCAGCAGCTTAGCGGGGGGTGGAAACAATGAGCAGTTCTTC
CDR3aa: CASSLAGGGNNEQFF

d_gene: NA
abundance: few
v_gene: TRBV4-2
j_gene: TRBJ2-7
CDR3nt: TGTGCCAGCAGCGACAGGACGGGAACTTACGAGCAGTACTTC
CDR3aa: CASSDRTGTYEQYF

d_gene: TRBD1
abundance: NA
v_gene: TRBV2
j_gene: TRBJ2-7
CDR3nt: TGTGCCAGCAGTTACCGGCAACTTCTACAGGGGAGCTCCTACGAGCAGTACTTC
CDR3aa: CASSYRQLLQGSSYEQYF

d_gene: NA
abundance: NA
v_gene: TRBV6-5
j_gene: TRBJ1-1
CDR3nt: TGTGCCAGCAGTTCCCAGCGGGACACTGAAGCTTTCTTT
CDR3aa: CASSSQRDTEAFF

d_gene: TRBD2
abundance: once
v_gene: TRBV5-1
j_gene: TRBJ2-5
CDR3nt: TGCGCCAGCAGCTGGGGACTAGCGCTCCGGCGCGAGACCCAGTACTTC
CDR3aa: CASSWGLALRRETQYF

d_gene: NA
abundance: NA
v_gene: TRBV30
j_gene: TRBJ2-1
CDR3nt: TGTGCCTGGAGTCCCCCAATCTCGGAGGAGCAGTTCTTC
CDR3aa: CAWSPPISEEQFF

d_gene: TRBD1
abundance: NA
v_gene: TRBV7-9
j_gene: TRBJ2-3
CDR3nt: TGTGCCAGCATCACACAGGGGACAAGAAACACAGATACGCAGTATTTT
CDR3aa: CASITQGTRNTDTQYF

d_gene: TRBD1
abundance: NA
v_gene: TRBV20-1
j_gene: TRBJ1-1
CDR3nt: TGCAGTGCTAGTATCGGGACAGGGTTTAACACTGAAGCTTTCTTT
CDR3aa: CSASIGTGFNTEAFF

d_gene: NA
abundance: NA
v_gene: TRBV6-5
j_gene: TRBJ2-2
CDR3nt: TGTGCCAGCAGTAGACAGGGGAGGGGCGTGGGGGAGCTGTTTTTT
CDR3aa: CASSRQGRGVGELFF

d_gene: TRBD2
abundance: NA
v_gene: TRBV7-3
j_gene: TRBJ2-1
CDR3nt: TGTGCCAGCAGCCCCAGGATGAAGACTAGCGGGAGGGCCATGTACAATGAGCAGTTCTTC
CDR3aa: CASSPRMKTSGRAMYNEQFF

d_gene: NA
abundance: NA
v_gene: TRBV6-5
j_gene: TRBJ2-2
CDR3nt: TGTGCCACCCCGACAGGGAGGTTCGGGGAGCTGTTTTTT
CDR3aa: CATPTGRFGELFF

d_gene: NA
abundance: NA
v_gene: TRBV11-2
j_gene: TRBJ2-3
CDR3nt: TGTGCCAGCAGCCAGAACCCAGGGGCAGATACGCAGTATTTT
CDR3aa: CASSQNPGADTQYF

d_gene: TRBD1
abundance: NA
v_gene: TRBV5-1
j_gene: TRBJ2-7
CDR3nt: TGCGCCAGCAGCTCAGGGACAGGGCCTCCTTCCTACGAGCAGTACTTC
CDR3aa: CASSSGTGPPSYEQYF

d_gene: TRBD2
abundance: NA
v_gene: TRBV7-3
j_gene: TRBJ2-3
CDR3nt: TGTGCCAGCAGCTCATTAGCGGGAACAGATACGCAGTATTTT
CDR3aa: CASSSLAGTDTQYF

d_gene: TRBD1
abundance: NA
v_gene: TRBV6-2/TRBV6-3
j_gene: TRBJ2-1
CDR3nt: TGTGCCAGCAGTGCCCCCCGGACAGGGTATTCTCAGTTCTTC
CDR3aa: CASSAPRTGYSQFF

d_gene: NA
abundance: NA
v_gene: TRBV10-3
j_gene: TRBJ2-6
CDR3nt: TGTGCCATCAGTGCGGACTCCCCTGGGGCCAACGTCCTGACTTTC
CDR3aa: CAISADSPGANVLTF

d_gene: NA
abundance: NA
v_gene: TRBV4-3
j_gene: TRBJ1-3
CDR3nt: TGCGCCAGCAGCCAAGATGAGGGTACTGGAAACACCATATATTTT
CDR3aa: CASSQDEGTGNTIYF

d_gene: NA
abundance: NA
v_gene: TRBV10-3
j_gene: TRBJ1-5
CDR3nt: TGTGCCATCAGTGAGTCGAACGGGGGCAATCAGCCCCAGCATTTT
CDR3aa: CAISESNGGNQPQHF

d_gene: TRBD1
abundance: NA
v_gene: TRBV11-3
j_gene: TRBJ1-2
CDR3nt: TGTGCCAGCAGCGCCTGGGACAGGGAAACCTATGGCTACACCTTC
CDR3aa: CASSAWDRETYGYTF

d_gene: TRBD1
abundance: once
v_gene: TRBV7-8
j_gene: TRBJ2-7
CDR3nt: TGTGCCAGCAGCGAGGGGGCTAGAGATAAGCAGTACTTC
CDR3aa: CASSEGARDKQYF

d_gene: NA
abundance: NA
v_gene: TRBV30
j_gene: TRBJ1-5
CDR3nt: TGTGCCTGGAGTAGTCAGGGAAATCAGCCCCAGCATTTT
CDR3aa: CAWSSQGNQPQHF

d_gene: NA
abundance: NA
v_gene: TRBV18
j_gene: TRBJ2-3
CDR3nt: TGTGCCAGCTCCCCTCGGGAAAGCACAGATACGCAGTATTTT
CDR3aa: CASSPRESTDTQYF

d_gene: TRBD1
abundance: NA
v_gene: TRBV14
j_gene: TRBJ1-6
CDR3nt: TGTGCCAGCAGCCAACCAGACAGGGGACGTTCACCCCTCCACTTT
CDR3aa: CASSQPDRGRSPLHF

d_gene: TRBD2
abundance: NA
v_gene: TRBV7-2
j_gene: TRBJ2-7
CDR3nt: TGTGCCAGCAGCTTAGTCGGGACTAGGAGCTACGAGCAGTACTTC
CDR3aa: CASSLVGTRSYEQYF

d_gene: NA
abundance: NA
v_gene: TRBV6-2/TRBV6-3
j_gene: TRBJ2-3
CDR3nt: TGTGCCAGCAGTTCCACCAACTCGAATACGCAGTATTTT
CDR3aa: CASSSTNSNTQYF

d_gene: TRBD1
abundance: NA
v_gene: TRBV3-1/TRBV3-2
j_gene: TRBJ1-6
CDR3nt: TGTGCCAGCAGAGAATATGTCGGGACAGTCAATTCACCCCTCCACTTT
CDR3aa: CASREYVGTVNSPLHF

d_gene: NA
abundance: NA
v_gene: TRBV29-1
j_gene: TRBJ1-2
CDR3nt: TGCAGCGTTGAGCGCTCCTCTGGCTACACCTTC
CDR3aa: CSVERSSGYTF

d_gene: NA
abundance: NA
v_gene: TRBV19
j_gene: TRBJ1-5
CDR3nt: TGTGGCGAACCCAATCAGCCCCAGCATTTT
CDR3aa: CGEPNQPQHF

d_gene: TRBD2
abundance: NA
v_gene: TRBV7-2
j_gene: TRBJ2-7
CDR3nt: TGTGCCAGCAGACCCTCGTCGGCTAGCGGGATCTACGAGCAGTACTTC
CDR3aa: CASRPSSASGIYEQYF

d_gene: TRBD2
abundance: NA
v_gene: TRBV7-2
j_gene: TRBJ2-1
CDR3nt: TGTGCCAGCAGCTTAGTAGTCCTTGCGGGAGGGCCGGGCAATGAGCAGTTCTTC
CDR3aa: CASSLVVLAGGPGNEQFF

d_gene: NA
abundance: NA
v_gene: TRBV10-3
j_gene: TRBJ1-2
CDR3nt: TGTGCCATCAGTGGAGCGGCCGGCTATGGCTACACCTTC
CDR3aa: CAISGAAGYGYTF